The rows below give T cell receptor beta chains drawn from one sample of a study of technical replicates of blood from several donors. Only in-frame clones appear in the TCRdb table, and some are missing; sequencing was by immunoSEQ multiplex PCR. Among some 73,000 clones listed, 90% to 95% were seen once. The source material was PBMCs. Source of these receptors: a human donor in good health. Some clones in this sample may be carry-over from other donors' samples. Each CDR3 is given with its conserved first and last residue.

j_gene	v_gene	CDR3aa
TRBJ2-3	TRBV5-7	CASGNPGGETDTQYF
TRBJ1-2	TRBV7-9	CASSSGGGRIDGYTF
TRBJ1-5	TRBV28	CASSFVRTGRFDQPQHF
TRBJ1-2	TRBV7-9	CASTKITVNYGYTF
TRBJ1-1	TRBV7-9	CASSSGTGVTTEAFF
TRBJ2-7	TRBV4-3	CASSQGLRGSSSYEQYF
TRBJ2-7	TRBV15	CATSLRGEASGRRYEQYF
TRBJ2-7	TRBV30	CAWTSGEGVIF
TRBJ1-5	TRBV15	CATSRGMDRGHQPQHF
TRBJ2-7	TRBV5-6	CASSLPGQGTNEQYF
TRBJ1-1	TRBV11-2	CASTPHAGNWKEAFF
TRBJ2-7	TRBV7-2	CASSLAGQGSYEQYF
TRBJ2-5	TRBV7-7	CASSNHGGPGGETQYF
TRBJ2-7	TRBV2	CASSEGREWYEQYF
TRBJ2-7	TRBV7-3	CASSPAGRGGQYEQYF
TRBJ1-2	TRBV25-1	CASSEEGQGFYGYTF
TRBJ2-3	TRBV7-7	CASSLTGAADTQYF
TRBJ1-1	TRBV9	CASSTTPNTEAFF
TRBJ2-5	TRBV7-9	CASSLSALLAGMVETQYF
TRBJ2-5	TRBV11-3	CASSPRTGGQETQYF
TRBJ2-7	TRBV11-2	CASSPLEGLASYEQYF
TRBJ1-1	TRBV27	CASSPSFYGNTEAFF
TRBJ2-7	TRBV10-3	CAISEFPGQGNEQYF
TRBJ1-1	TRBV6-5	CASSYSYSRNTEAFF
TRBJ1-2	TRBV4-2	CASSQDGQGPYGYTF
TRBJ1-1	TRBV14	CASSFRTGGDNTEAFF
TRBJ1-6	TRBV9	CASSFRDTYSPLHF
TRBJ1-2	TRBV6-5	CASSYRRDSPGYTF
TRBJ1-4	TRBV7-8	CASSIDRGPNEKLFF
TRBJ1-5	TRBV16	CASSRSEGSGPQHF
TRBJ2-2	TRBV19	CATNRGANTGELFF
TRBJ1-2	TRBV10-3	CAIKWGTGANYGYTF
TRBJ1-5	TRBV2	CASSAGVQPQHF
TRBJ2-7	TRBV7-2	CASSYPGRGVEQYF
TRBJ2-5	TRBV12-5	CASGPGGPPTAQYF
TRBJ2-2	TRBV4-2	CASSQGTGLAGSNTGELFF
TRBJ1-5	TRBV11-2	CASSSGQFHSNQPQHF
TRBJ1-6	TRBV11-2	CASSPGRAPLHF
TRBJ2-7	TRBV18	CASSSSRQGRGEQYF
TRBJ1-1	TRBV5-5	CASSPGQGTEAFF
TRBJ2-3	TRBV7-2	CASSPGQAEYF
TRBJ2-7	TRBV19	CASSIVRGDEQYF
TRBJ1-2	TRBV5-6	CASSTAGARSYGYTF
TRBJ1-4	TRBV2	CASSESRVGGLFF
TRBJ2-7	TRBV29-1	CSVEEAGRAHEQYF
TRBJ1-2	TRBV4-1	CASSRLGLAGTKYGYTF
TRBJ2-1	TRBV19	CASSTDRILFF
TRBJ1-2	TRBV30	CAWDPGQIYGYTF